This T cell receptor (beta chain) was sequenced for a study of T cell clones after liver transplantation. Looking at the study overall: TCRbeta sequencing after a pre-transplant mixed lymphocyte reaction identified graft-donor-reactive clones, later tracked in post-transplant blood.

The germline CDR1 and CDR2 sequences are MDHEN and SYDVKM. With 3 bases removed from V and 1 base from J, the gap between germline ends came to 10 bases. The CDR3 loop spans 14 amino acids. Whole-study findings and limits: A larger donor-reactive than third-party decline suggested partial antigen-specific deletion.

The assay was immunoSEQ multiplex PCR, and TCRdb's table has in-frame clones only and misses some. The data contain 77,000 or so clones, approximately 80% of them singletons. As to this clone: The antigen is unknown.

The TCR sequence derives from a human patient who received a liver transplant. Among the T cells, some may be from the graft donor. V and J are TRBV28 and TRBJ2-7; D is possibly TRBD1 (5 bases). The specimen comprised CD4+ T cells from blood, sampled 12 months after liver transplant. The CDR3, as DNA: TGTGCCAGCAGTTTCGTGGACACTTCCTACGAGCAGTACTTC. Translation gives CASSFVDTSYEQYF.